This TCR beta chain was profiled in a study of PD-L1 blockade in urothelial cancer. Time point in this sample: pretreatment peripheral blood. Disease in patients was locally advanced or metastatic urothelial carcinoma. Each PCR received spiked synthetic TCR analog templates. The data were produced by immunoSEQ multiplex PCR, yet TCRdb's version contains in-frame clones alone and is incomplete. The table records tens of thousands of clones, nearly 90% of them present only once. With 7 bases clipped from V and 3 bases from J, the junction kept 9 bases outside the gene matches. CDR3 length equals 14 residues. Germline CDR1 SGHTA, CDR2 FQGNSA.

The chain couples TRBV7-2 to TRBJ2-7; 7 bases align to TRBD1. The TCR sequence derives from a man in his 60s with urothelial cancer. The source material was PBMCs, sampled around atezolizumab (anti-PD-L1) treatment. The CDR3 sequence is CASTYRTGDYEQYF. Written as DNA, the CDR3 is TGTGCCAGCACCTACAGGACAGGCGACTACGAGCAGTACTTC.